Below, 18 T cell receptor beta chains from the same sample are listed, as sequenced in a study of cytomegalovirus exposure and HLA in healthy donors. Use of 60 Vbeta and 13 Jbeta primers characterized the PCR. Generated by immunoSEQ multiplex PCR, the TCRdb table keeps only in-frame clones and is missing some. The sample's table shows approximately 140,000 clones. Source material: PBMCs. The receptors derive from a woman aged 50 to 60 in good health and CMV-seronegative.

The genes are TRBV27 and TRBJ2-7, with 8 positions matching TRBD1. The CDR3 sequence is 14 residues long. The V gene end was trimmed by 3 bases and the J gene end by 5 bases; junction bases not matched to a gene: 6. Germline-derived CDR1 and CDR2 are MNHEY and SMNVEV (reference sequence). The CDR3 coding sequence is TGTGCCAGCAGTTTCCAGCAGGGGGCCGACGAGCAGTACTTC. Translated, it gives CASSFQQGADEQYF.

The chain recombines TRBV2 with TRBJ1-5; 10 bases align to TRBD1. Germline V gene sequence: CDR1 SNHLY, CDR2 FYNNEI. The V and J ends lost 3 bases and 3 bases, in that order; junction bases with no gene match: 5. This CDR3 has 16 amino acids. The DNA for the CDR3 is TGTGCCAGCAGTGACGGGACAGGGGCCTCCAATCAGCCCCAGCATTTT. Protein sequence: CASSDGTGASNQPQHF.

In nucleotides, the CDR3 is TGCGCCAGCAGCCGGACTAGCGGGGAGCACACCGGGGAGCTGTTTTTT. As protein: CASSRTSGEHTGELFF. The chain joins TRBV5-1 to TRBJ2-2, with 12 positions matching TRBD2. The CDR3 extends over 16 amino acids. CDR1 is SGHRS, CDR2 YFSETQ, per germline. Germline trimming cut 4 bases from V and 3 bases from J; bases unmatched to any gene: 4.

This sequence joins TRBV7-9 and TRBJ2-1; D is possibly TRBD1 (6 bases). Per the germline V gene, CDR1 is SEHNR and CDR2 is FQNEAQ (reference sequence). With 5 bases removed from V and 6 bases from J, the gap between germline ends came to 17 bases. This CDR3 comprises 15 residues. The CDR3 DNA reads TGTGCCAGCAGCCATTACAGGGATGGGGGCAATGAGCAGTTCTTC. Translating it yields CASSHYRDGGNEQFF.

This sequence joins TRBV18 and TRBJ1-1; D is possibly TRBD1 (5 bases). Trimming stripped 6 bases from V and 3 bases from J, with 11 bases between. The germline V gene encodes CDR1 KGHSH and CDR2 LQKENI. CDR3 length equals 13 residues. The CDR3 protein is CASSPGEDTEAFF. For the CDR3, the DNA is TGTGCCAGCTCCCCGGGGGAGGACACTGAAGCTTTCTTT.

The V call is TRBV30, the J call TRBJ1-2; maybe TRBD1 (6 bases). Germline CDR1 GTSNPN, CDR2 SVGIG (reference sequence). The CDR3 length is 13 residues. The germline V and J ends were trimmed by 5 bases and 4 bases, with 14 bases remaining between them. Here the CDR3 DNA reads TGTGCCTGGGCCCGGGACATTCTCTATGGCTACACCTTC. It encodes CAWARDILYGYTF.

The J gene is TRBJ2-5, the V gene TRBV5-1; 10 positions agree with TRBD2. CDR1 is SGHRS and CDR2 is YFSETQ in the germline V gene. The CDR3 contains 15 residues. V was clipped by 2 bases and J by 5 bases; unmatched bases: 6. Written as DNA, the CDR3 is TGCGCCAGCAGCTTCCTAGCGGGAGAAGTGGAGACCCAGTACTTC. Residues: CASSFLAGEVETQYF.

V is TRBV18 and J is TRBJ2-5; tentative D call: TRBD1 (5 bases). CDR1 KGHSH and CDR2 LQKENI come from the germline V gene. The germline V and J ends were trimmed by 3 bases and 1 base, with 9 bases remaining between them. This CDR3 comprises 14 residues. CDR3 in amino acids: CASSPRRAQETQYF. The CDR3 DNA sequence: TGTGCCAGCTCACCGCGCAGGGCCCAAGAGACCCAGTACTTC.

The rearrangement joins TRBV18 to TRBJ1-2; the D is unclear. The CDR3 sequence is 16 residues long. Trimming removed 2 bases from V and 0 bases from J, with 13 bases in between. The germline gives CDR1 KGHSH, CDR2 LQKENI. CDR3 DNA: TGTGCCAGCTCACCAAATCAGGCACGTACTAACTATGGCTACACCTTC. Encoded protein: CASSPNQARTNYGYTF.

CDR3 residues: CAWSPTGTGFGNQPQHF. DNA of the CDR3: TGTGCCTGGAGTCCTACCGGGACAGGGTTTGGCAATCAGCCCCAGCATTTT. J is TRBJ1-5 and V is TRBV30; 9 positions match TRBD1. CDR1 GTSNPN and CDR2 SVGIG come from the germline V gene (reference sequence). The CDR3 totals 17 residues. The V gene end was trimmed by 2 bases and the J gene end by 2 bases; junction bases not matched to a gene: 10.

The V call is TRBV18, the J call TRBJ2-7; 10 bases are shared with TRBD2. The CDR3 covers 14 residues. Germline V gives CDR1 KGHSH, CDR2 LQKENI. The junction had 2 bases not matched to a gene; V was cut back by 3 bases and J by 3 bases. The CDR3 region has the DNA TGTGCCAGCTCACCTAGCGGGAGGAACTACGAGCAGTACTTC. It yields the protein CASSPSGRNYEQYF.

The chain employs TRBV9 and TRBJ2-3, with TRBD2 identical over 10 bases. CDR3 size: 18 residues. Germline V CDR1 and CDR2: SGDLS, YYNGEE. Germline trimming cut 3 bases from V and 5 bases from J; bases unmatched to any gene: 15. CDR3 sequence (DNA): TGTGCCAGCAGCGCCAGCGGGAGGGCCGATCTCTTTGTAGATACGCAGTATTTT. Its translation: CASSASGRADLFVDTQYF.

The rearrangement links TRBV7-2 to TRBJ2-3, with TRBD2 identical over 8 bases. Germline V lookup: CDR1 SGHTA, CDR2 FQGNSA. CDR3 length equals 16 residues. V gave up 5 bases and J gave up 3 bases; unmatched junction bases: 10. Here the CDR3 DNA reads TGTGCCAGCAGCCAATTAGGACTAGCAGCAACAGATACGCAGTATTTT. The encoded protein is CASSQLGLAATDTQYF.

This rearrangement joins TRBV7-3 to TRBJ1-1, with D unresolved. Trimming pared 3 bases from V and 4 bases from J, leaving 12 bases between. The germline CDR1 and CDR2 sequences are SGHTA and FQGTGA. The CDR3 consists of 14 residues. CDR3 sequence (DNA): TGTGCCAGCAGCTTTCTGGCGGAAGGCACTGAAGCTTTCTTT. Translating gives CASSFLAEGTEAFF.

The chain joins TRBV9 to TRBJ2-3, with D possibly TRBD2 on 5 matching bases. The CDR3 spans 14 residues. V gave up 0 bases and J gave up 5 bases, with 10 bases separating them. The V gene's germline CDR1 is SGDLS and CDR2 YYNGEE. DNA for the CDR3: TGTGCCAGCAGCGTAGCGGGGATTCGAGATACGCAGTATTTT. Protein: CASSVAGIRDTQYF.

The chain couples TRBV27 to TRBJ2-5, with 9 bases that match TRBD1. CDR1 MNHEY and CDR2 SMNVEV come from the germline V gene (reference sequence). The CDR3 runs to 15 residues. V lost 4 bases and J lost 6; bases outside the gene matches: 9. DNA of the CDR3: TGTGCCAGCAGTTCTTCCGACAGGGGGTGGAAGACCCAGTACTTC. Encoded protein: CASSSSDRGWKTQYF.

The chain uses TRBV5-1 and TRBJ1-1; D unresolved. Germline V CDR1 and CDR2: SGHRS, YFSETQ. V lost 3 bases to trimming and J lost 3 bases, with 12 bases between them. The CDR3 has 14 residues. In DNA, the CDR3 is TGCGCCAGCAGCTCCGGGAGGTGGGACACTGAAGCTTTCTTT. The encoded protein is CASSSGRWDTEAFF.

The chain employs TRBV6-6 and TRBJ1-5, with TRBD1 matching over 9 bases. The CDR3 consists of 13 residues. Trimming at V came to 7 bases and at J to 5 bases, leaving 3 bases not matched to a gene. The germline V gene encodes CDR1 MNHNY and CDR2 SVGAGI (reference sequence). CDR3 sequence: CASNGQGYQPQHF. DNA for the CDR3: TGTGCCAGCAACGGACAGGGGTATCAGCCCCAGCATTTT.